This is a list of T cell receptor beta chains from one sample in a study of cytomegalovirus exposure and HLA in healthy donors. Libraries were prepared by immunoSEQ multiplex PCR; TCRdb keeps only in-frame clonotypes and omits some of them. The data hold about 120,000 clones, with 65% observed a single time. The sequenced sample was PBMCs. These receptors all stem from a woman aged 35 to 49 in good health and CMV-seropositive. Both conserved end residues are trimmed from each CDR3. Some rows have no size entry. The others give once, few or many, or a class for an expanded clone.

abundance,v_gene,j_gene,CDR3aa
-,TRBV7-2,TRBJ1-3,ASSKGGSGNTIY
-,TRBV7-9,TRBJ2-1,ASSSRTSGRGQF
-,TRBV5-8,TRBJ1-5,ASSAEGADQPQH
-,TRBV28,TRBJ2-3,ASSDSGRAVKTQY
-,TRBV6-1,TRBJ2-4,ASSEVLGTGLNIQY
-,TRBV4-1,TRBJ1-4,ASSQGRVLTNEKLF
-,TRBV5-1,TRBJ2-7,ASSLEAGADYEQY
-,TRBV15,TRBJ2-6,ATSTRVAGANVLT
-,TRBV27,TRBJ2-7,ASSLAGFGSYEQY
-,TRBV9,TRBJ2-7,ASSPTGDPSYEQY
-,TRBV19,TRBJ1-1,ASSAGYTEAF
-,TRBV9,TRBJ2-7,ASSVGGTSGSSYEQY
-,TRBV28,TRBJ1-2,ASSLGLQANYGYT
-,TRBV18,TRBJ2-5,ASSSGLVETQY
few,TRBV5-4,TRBJ2-7,ASSLERGRDEQY
-,TRBV5-8,TRBJ1-1,ASSLEENEAF
few,TRBV5-5,TRBJ2-2,ASSLVSGTNTGELF
-,TRBV19,TRBJ1-4,ATGTEANEKLF
-,TRBV11-1,TRBJ2-2,ASRTGWDTGELF
-,TRBV18,TRBJ2-2,ASSPLAGTNTGELF
-,TRBV7-8,TRBJ2-1,ASSPGLAANNEQF
-,TRBV7-3,TRBJ2-7,ASSPGTGGVGYEQY
-,TRBV19,TRBJ2-7,ASGTRSSYEQY
-,TRBV28,TRBJ1-1,ASSLAAGLAGAF
-,TRBV28,TRBJ1-5,ASSFTRGINQPQH
-,TRBV19,TRBJ2-5,ASSAGVLRRGGVKTQY
few,TRBV19,TRBJ1-1,ASSRDRNTEAF
-,TRBV29-1,TRBJ2-1,SVGAGRAEQF
few,TRBV7-2,TRBJ1-1,ASSDSLGNTEAF
-,TRBV6-1,TRBJ2-1,ASSGGTGTSLWYEQF
-,TRBV4-1,TRBJ2-1,ASSQVTGPANEQF
-,TRBV27,TRBJ2-1,ASSFRGASYNEQF
-,TRBV4-3,TRBJ2-7,ASSQDLGGWETTYEQY
-,TRBV14,TRBJ2-1,ASSQDFNNEQF
once,TRBV4-3,-,ASSHILVGHSYEQY
-,TRBV4-1,TRBJ2-2,ASSLGPPLAYTNTGELF
-,TRBV6-5,TRBJ1-1,ASGLGGQNTEAF
few,TRBV7-2,TRBJ1-5,ASSRETGIGNQPQH
-,TRBV4-3,TRBJ2-2,ASSQDRGGRLNTGELF
few,TRBV5-1,TRBJ2-5,ASSPNSGSGEQTQY
few,TRBV7-2,TRBJ2-7,ASSLAGVWGEQY
-,TRBV7-9,TRBJ1-1,ASSLFGQNTEAF
-,TRBV28,TRBJ1-5,ASRNQGLGQPQH
few,TRBV9,TRBJ1-1,ASSELGLSMNTEAF
-,TRBV30,TRBJ1-2,AWSARDGYT
-,TRBV10-3,TRBJ1-5,AKKREASNQPQH
-,TRBV6-5,TRBJ1-2,ASSYLQGLWYGYT
-,TRBV11-3,TRBJ2-1,ASSLSDEQF
-,TRBV28,TRBJ2-6,ASSLSGTDYGGVLT
few,TRBV9,TRBJ1-2,ASSSEGGAYLGYT
-,TRBV2,TRBJ2-5,ATKRRGLEETQY
few,TRBV5-6,TRBJ1-1,ASSPVMNTEAF
-,TRBV19,TRBJ2-1,ASSGRAANEQF
-,TRBV7-9,TRBJ2-1,SSSALRGLAGVNEQF
-,TRBV7-9,TRBJ1-2,ASSLRQGFGYGYT